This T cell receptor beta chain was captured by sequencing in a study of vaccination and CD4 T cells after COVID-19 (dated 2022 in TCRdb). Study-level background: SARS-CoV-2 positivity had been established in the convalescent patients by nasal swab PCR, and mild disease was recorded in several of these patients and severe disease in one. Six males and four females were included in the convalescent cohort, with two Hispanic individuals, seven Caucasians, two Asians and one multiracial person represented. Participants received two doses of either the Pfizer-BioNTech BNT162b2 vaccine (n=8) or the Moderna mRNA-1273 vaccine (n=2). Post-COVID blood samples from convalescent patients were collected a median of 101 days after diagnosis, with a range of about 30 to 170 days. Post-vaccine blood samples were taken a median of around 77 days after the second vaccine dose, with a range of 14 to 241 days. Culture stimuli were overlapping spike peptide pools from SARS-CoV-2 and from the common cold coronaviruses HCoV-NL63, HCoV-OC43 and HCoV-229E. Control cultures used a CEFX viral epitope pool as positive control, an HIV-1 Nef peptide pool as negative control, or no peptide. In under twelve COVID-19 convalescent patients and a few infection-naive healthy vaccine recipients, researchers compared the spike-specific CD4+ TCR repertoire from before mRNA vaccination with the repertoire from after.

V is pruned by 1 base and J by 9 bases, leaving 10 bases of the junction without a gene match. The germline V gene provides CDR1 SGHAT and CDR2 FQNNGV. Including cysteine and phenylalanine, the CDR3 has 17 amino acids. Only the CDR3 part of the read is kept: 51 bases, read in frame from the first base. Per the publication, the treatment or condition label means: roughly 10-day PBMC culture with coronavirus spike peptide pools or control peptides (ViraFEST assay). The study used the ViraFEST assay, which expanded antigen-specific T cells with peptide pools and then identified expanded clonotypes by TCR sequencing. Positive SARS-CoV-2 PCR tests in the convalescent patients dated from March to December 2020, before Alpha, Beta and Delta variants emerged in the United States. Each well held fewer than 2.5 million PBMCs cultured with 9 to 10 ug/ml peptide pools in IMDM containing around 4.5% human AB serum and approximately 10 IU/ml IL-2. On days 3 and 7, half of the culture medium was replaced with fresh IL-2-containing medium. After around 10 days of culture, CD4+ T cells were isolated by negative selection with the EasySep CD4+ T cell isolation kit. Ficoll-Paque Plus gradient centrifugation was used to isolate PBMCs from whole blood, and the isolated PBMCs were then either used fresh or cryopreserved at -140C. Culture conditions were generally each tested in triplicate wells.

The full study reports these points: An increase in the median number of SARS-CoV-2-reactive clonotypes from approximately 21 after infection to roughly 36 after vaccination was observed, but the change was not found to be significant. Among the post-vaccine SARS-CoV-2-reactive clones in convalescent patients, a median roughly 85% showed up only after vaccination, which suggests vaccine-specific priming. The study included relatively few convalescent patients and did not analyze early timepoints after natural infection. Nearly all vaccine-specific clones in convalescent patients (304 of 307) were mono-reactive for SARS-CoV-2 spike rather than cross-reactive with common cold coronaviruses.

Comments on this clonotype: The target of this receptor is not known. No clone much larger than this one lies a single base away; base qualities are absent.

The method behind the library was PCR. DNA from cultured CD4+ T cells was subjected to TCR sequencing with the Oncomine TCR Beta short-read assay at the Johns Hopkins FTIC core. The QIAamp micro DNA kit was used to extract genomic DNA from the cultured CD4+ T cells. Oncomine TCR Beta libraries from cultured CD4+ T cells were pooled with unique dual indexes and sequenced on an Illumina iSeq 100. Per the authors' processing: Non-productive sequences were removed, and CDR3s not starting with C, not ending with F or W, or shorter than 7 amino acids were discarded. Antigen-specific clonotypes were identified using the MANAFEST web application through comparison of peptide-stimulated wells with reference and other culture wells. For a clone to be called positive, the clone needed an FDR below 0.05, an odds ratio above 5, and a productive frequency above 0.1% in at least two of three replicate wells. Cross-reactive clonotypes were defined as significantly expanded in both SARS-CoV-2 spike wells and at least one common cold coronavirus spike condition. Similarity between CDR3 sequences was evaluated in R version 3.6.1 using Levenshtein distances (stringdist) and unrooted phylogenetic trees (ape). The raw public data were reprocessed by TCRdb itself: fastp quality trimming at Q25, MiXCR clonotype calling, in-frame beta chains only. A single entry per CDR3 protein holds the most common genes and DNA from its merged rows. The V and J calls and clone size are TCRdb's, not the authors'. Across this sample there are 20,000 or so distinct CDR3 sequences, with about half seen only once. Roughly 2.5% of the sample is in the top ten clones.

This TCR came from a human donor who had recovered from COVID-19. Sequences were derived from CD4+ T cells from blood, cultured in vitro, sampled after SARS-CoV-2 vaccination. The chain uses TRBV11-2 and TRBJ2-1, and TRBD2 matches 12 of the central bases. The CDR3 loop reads CASSLGPSGGAYGEQFF. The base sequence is TGTGCCAGCAGCTTAGGTCCTAGCGGGGGGGCATATGGTGAGCAGTTCTTC.